What follows describes a single TCR beta chain. The target antigen is unknown. All patients experienced relapse after autologous stem cell transplantation, and brentuximab vedotin exposure was variable. The sample originates from a study of PD-1 blockade in classical Hodgkin lymphoma. Profiling relied on immunoSEQ multiplex PCR, and the TCRdb table lists in-frame clones only, not all of them. The profile shows about 110,000 clones, about 89% of them singletons. The CDR3 loop spans 16 amino acids. CDR1 and CDR2 (germline): GTSNPN, SVGIG (reference sequence). V dropped 2 bases and J dropped 4; count of bases not matched to a gene: 12. Points from the study as a whole: Exclusion was the outcome for patients who began nivolumab under 1 year after ASCT. Causes of the repertoire differences remain undefined, possibly disease activity or prior therapy. Complete responders' baseline diversity resembled that of newly diagnosed patients. Compared with healthy donors, newly diagnosed patients reportedly showed lower baseline TCR diversity.

This clonotype originated in a human donor with classical Hodgkin lymphoma. This chain links TRBV30 with TRBJ1-1; 8 nucleotides align to TRBD1. Sample: peripheral blood mononuclear cells (PBMCs), taken before the second cycle of nivolumab. The DNA for the CDR3 is TGTGCCTGGAGTCCGACAGGGGTGATTCCCAGCACTGAAGCTTTCTTT. Amino acids: CAWSPTGVIPSTEAFF.